This note documents a single T cell receptor beta chain sequence. The antigen is undetermined. This record comes from a study of graft-versus-host responses after intestinal transplantation. Study as a whole: In this cohort, recipients had multivisceral, liver-intestinal, or isolated intestinal transplants. Every one of the recipients received anti-thymocyte globulin induction and afterwards took tacrolimus and steroids for roughly three years. The study's findings and limits: Across patients carrying graft-donor T cell macrochimerism, allografts held high graft-versus-host to host-versus-graft clonal ratios. Present in recipient marrow, GvH clones included some that appeared first in ileum or blood.

Clones were sequenced by immunoSEQ multiplex PCR, and TCRdb holds only the in-frame ones, with some missing. The sample has tens of thousands of clones; 90% to 95% are singletons. The CDR3 is 15 residues long. J was trimmed by 4 bases and V by 0 bases; bases with no gene match: 4. Germline assignment: CDR1 SGDLS and CDR2 YYNGEE. The rearrangement uses TRBV9 and TRBJ2-1; TRBD2 aligns across 7 bases. The starting material was unstimulated CD8+ T cells sorted from spleen or lymph node cells, obtained before transplant. The TCR originated in a human donor who was the organ donor for an intestinal transplant. The CDR3 loop reads CASSVVGTTYNEQFF. In DNA, the CDR3 is TGTGCCAGCAGCGTAGTAGGGACTACATACAATGAGCAGTTCTTC.